These T cell receptor beta chains were read from a single sample in a study of blood T cell repertoires in COVID-19. The table came from immunoSEQ multiplex PCR; TCRdb's copy has only in-frame clones and leaves some out. The table has 400,000 to 550,000 clones, approximately 90% seen once. The sample was PBMCs or T cells enriched from blood (not recorded which). The origin of the receptors is a woman under 30 with acute COVID-19. CDR3s include the opening cysteine and the closing phenylalanine or tryptophan. Each record gives: D gene, clone size, V gene, J gene, CDR3 protein, CDR3 DNA. D genes are given only for firm matches. Part of the rows lack a size; the others show once, few, many or a class for expanded clones.

d_call: TRBD2
clone_size: .
v_call: TRBV7-2
j_call: TRBJ2-1
cdr3_aa: CASSLEWTSGSVSYNEQFF
cdr3_nt: TGTGCCAGCAGCTTAGAGTGGACTAGCGGGAGTGTGTCCTACAATGAGCAGTTCTTC

d_call: .
clone_size: few
v_call: TRBV7-2
j_call: TRBJ1-5
cdr3_aa: CASSLVWGDNQPQHF
cdr3_nt: TGTGCCAGCAGCTTAGTTTGGGGAGACAATCAGCCCCAGCATTTT

d_call: TRBD2
clone_size: few
v_call: TRBV4-1
j_call: TRBJ2-5
cdr3_aa: CASSQGLAEETQYF
cdr3_nt: TGCGCCAGCAGCCAAGGGCTAGCGGAGGAGACCCAGTACTTC

d_call: TRBD2
clone_size: .
v_call: TRBV5-1
j_call: TRBJ2-3
cdr3_aa: CASSSTSGTDTQYF
cdr3_nt: TGCGCCAGCAGCTCTACTAGCGGCACAGATACGCAGTATTTT

d_call: TRBD1
clone_size: .
v_call: TRBV12-3/TRBV12-4
j_call: TRBJ1-2
cdr3_aa: CASRDRGNGYTF
cdr3_nt: TGTGCCAGCCGGGACAGGGGGAATGGCTACACCTTC

d_call: TRBD2
clone_size: .
v_call: TRBV2
j_call: TRBJ2-3
cdr3_aa: CASNRATSGREQYF
cdr3_nt: TGTGCCAGCAACCGGGCGACTAGCGGAAGGGAGCAGTATTTT

d_call: .
clone_size: once
v_call: TRBV5-1
j_call: TRBJ2-3
cdr3_aa: CASSLWRRRADTQYF
cdr3_nt: TGCGCCAGCAGCTTGTGGAGAAGGCGGGCTGATACGCAGTATTTT

d_call: .
clone_size: .
v_call: TRBV9
j_call: TRBJ2-7
cdr3_aa: CASGRGAPAYEQYF
cdr3_nt: TGTGCCAGCGGCAGGGGAGCGCCCGCCTACGAGCAGTACTTC

d_call: .
clone_size: .
v_call: TRBV19
j_call: TRBJ1-1
cdr3_aa: CASSIGFGQNTEAFF
cdr3_nt: TGTGCCAGTAGTATAGGTTTCGGTCAGAACACTGAAGCTTTCTTT

d_call: TRBD2
clone_size: .
v_call: TRBV29-1
j_call: TRBJ2-2
cdr3_aa: CSVGGTSGRGTGELFF
cdr3_nt: TGCAGCGTTGGGGGGACTAGCGGGAGGGGTACCGGGGAGCTGTTTTTT

d_call: TRBD1
clone_size: .
v_call: TRBV28
j_call: TRBJ2-7
cdr3_aa: CASSSGTGYSYEQYF
cdr3_nt: TGTGCCAGCAGTTCCGGGACAGGATACTCCTACGAGCAGTACTTC

d_call: TRBD2
clone_size: few
v_call: TRBV7-2
j_call: TRBJ2-3
cdr3_aa: CASSLLAGGSTDTQYF
cdr3_nt: TGTGCCAGCAGCCTTCTAGCGGGAGGCAGCACAGATACGCAGTATTTT

d_call: TRBD2
clone_size: .
v_call: TRBV28
j_call: TRBJ2-3
cdr3_aa: CASSFPLTSGYTDTQYF
cdr3_nt: TGTGCCAGCAGTTTTCCATTGACTAGCGGATACACAGATACGCAGTATTTT

d_call: .
clone_size: .
v_call: TRBV27
j_call: TRBJ2-5
cdr3_aa: CASSRLAPVETQYF
cdr3_nt: TGTGCCAGCAGCCGTCTAGCGCCTGTAGAGACCCAGTACTTC

d_call: .
clone_size: .
v_call: TRBV10-3
j_call: TRBJ1-1
cdr3_aa: CAISERWEGVGEGAFF
cdr3_nt: TGTGCCATCAGTGAGAGGTGGGAGGGGGTCGGAGAAGGTGCTTTCTTT

d_call: .
clone_size: .
v_call: TRBV28
j_call: TRBJ1-2
cdr3_aa: CASSGRDTFNYGYTF
cdr3_nt: TGTGCCAGCAGTGGTCGGGACACCTTTAACTATGGCTACACCTTC

d_call: .
clone_size: .
v_call: TRBV7-9
j_call: TRBJ2-5
cdr3_aa: CASSSLTGTQETQYF
cdr3_nt: TGTGCCAGCAGCTCCCTGACAGGGACTCAAGAGACCCAGTACTTC

d_call: .
clone_size: .
v_call: TRBV20-1
j_call: TRBJ1-5
cdr3_aa: CSASVSGLSNQPQHF
cdr3_nt: TGCAGTGCTAGTGTATCGGGTTTAAGCAATCAGCCCCAGCATTTT

d_call: TRBD1
clone_size: .
v_call: TRBV7-7
j_call: TRBJ2-7
cdr3_aa: CASSLIDRDYEQYF
cdr3_nt: TGTGCTAGCAGCCTCATAGACAGGGATTACGAGCAGTACTTC

d_call: .
clone_size: .
v_call: TRBV6-5
j_call: TRBJ1-1
cdr3_aa: CASSVSRRGTTEAFF
cdr3_nt: TGTGCCAGCTCCGTCTCCCGACGGGGTACCACTGAAGCTTTCTTT

d_call: .
clone_size: few
v_call: TRBV5-8
j_call: TRBJ1-2
cdr3_aa: CASSLDISGYTF
cdr3_nt: TGTGCCAGCAGCTTGGACATTTCTGGCTACACCTTC

d_call: TRBD2
clone_size: .
v_call: TRBV7-9
j_call: TRBJ2-5
cdr3_aa: CASSPWGLAEQETQYF
cdr3_nt: TGTGCCAGCAGCCCCTGGGGACTAGCAGAACAAGAGACCCAGTACTTC

d_call: TRBD1
clone_size: .
v_call: TRBV19
j_call: TRBJ1-5
cdr3_aa: CASRPDRVVSRNQPQHF
cdr3_nt: TGTGCCAGTAGACCTGACAGGGTAGTCTCCCGTAATCAGCCCCAGCATTTT